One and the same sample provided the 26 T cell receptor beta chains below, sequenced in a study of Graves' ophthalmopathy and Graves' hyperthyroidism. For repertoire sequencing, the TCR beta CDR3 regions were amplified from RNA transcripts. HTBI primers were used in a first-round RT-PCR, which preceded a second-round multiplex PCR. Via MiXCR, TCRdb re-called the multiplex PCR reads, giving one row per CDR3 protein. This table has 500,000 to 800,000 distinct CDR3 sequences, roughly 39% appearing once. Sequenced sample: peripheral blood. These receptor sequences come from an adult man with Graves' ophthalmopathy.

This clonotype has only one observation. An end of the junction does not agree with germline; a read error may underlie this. The CDR3 region is CASSLVDSYGQYF. CDR3 DNA: TGCGCCAGCAGCTTGGTTGATTCCTACGGGCAGTACTTC. The V gene is TRBV7-6, the J gene TRBJ2-7; D gene unclear. The germline gives CDR1 SGHVS, CDR2 FNYEAQ. The CDR3 is 13 residues long.

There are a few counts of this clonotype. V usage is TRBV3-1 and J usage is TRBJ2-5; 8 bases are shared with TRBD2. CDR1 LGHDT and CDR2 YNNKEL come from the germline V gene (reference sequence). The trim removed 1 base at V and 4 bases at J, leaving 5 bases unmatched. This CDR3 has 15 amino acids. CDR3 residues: CASSQGLSGGETQYF. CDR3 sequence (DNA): TGTGCCAGCAGCCAAGGGCTGAGCGGGGGAGAGACCCAGTACTTC.

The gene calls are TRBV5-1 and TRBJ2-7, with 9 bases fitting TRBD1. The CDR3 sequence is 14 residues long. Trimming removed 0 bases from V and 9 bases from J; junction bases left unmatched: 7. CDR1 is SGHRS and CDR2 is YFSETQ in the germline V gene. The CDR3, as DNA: TGCGCCAGCAGCTTGGGGACAGGGGATGACGGGCAGTACTTC. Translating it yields CASSLGTGDDGQYF.

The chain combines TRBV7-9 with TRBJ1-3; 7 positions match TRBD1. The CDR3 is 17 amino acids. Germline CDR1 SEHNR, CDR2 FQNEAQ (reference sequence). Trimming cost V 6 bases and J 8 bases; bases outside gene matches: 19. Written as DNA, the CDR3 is TGTGCCAGCAGTTACTCCCCTTGGACAGGCCCGGGGGACACCATATATTTT. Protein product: CASSYSPWTGPGDTIYF.

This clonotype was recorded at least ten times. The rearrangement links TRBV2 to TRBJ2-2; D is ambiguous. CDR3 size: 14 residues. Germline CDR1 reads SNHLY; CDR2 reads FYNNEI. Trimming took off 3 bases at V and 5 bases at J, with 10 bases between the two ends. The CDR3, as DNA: TGTGCCAGCAGTGACGGTTGGGAAACCGGGGAGCTGTTTTTT. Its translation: CASSDGWETGELFF.

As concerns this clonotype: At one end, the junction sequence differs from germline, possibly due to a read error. The CDR3 region is CSVTAGLAF. Here the CDR3 DNA reads TGCAGCGTTACGGCCGGTTTGGCCTTC. This chain connects TRBV29-1 to TRBJ1-2, with unresolved D. Germline V gene lookup returns CDR1 SQVTM and CDR2 ANQGSEA. The CDR3 totals 9 residues. Full variable domain (remainder filled in from reference TRBV29-1 and TRBJ1-2): SAVISQKPSRDICQRGTSLTIQCQVDSQVTMMFWYRQQPGQSLTLIATANQGSEATYESGFVIDKFPISRPNLTFSTLTVSNMSPEDSSIYLCSVTAGLAFGSGTRLTVV.

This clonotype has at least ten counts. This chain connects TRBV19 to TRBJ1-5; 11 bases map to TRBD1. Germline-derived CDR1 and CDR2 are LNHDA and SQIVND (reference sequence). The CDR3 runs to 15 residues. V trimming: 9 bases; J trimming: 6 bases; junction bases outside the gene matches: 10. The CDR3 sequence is CASRDRGFRSQPQHF. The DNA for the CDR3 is TGTGCCAGCCGGGACAGGGGGTTCAGGAGTCAGCCCCAGCATTTT.

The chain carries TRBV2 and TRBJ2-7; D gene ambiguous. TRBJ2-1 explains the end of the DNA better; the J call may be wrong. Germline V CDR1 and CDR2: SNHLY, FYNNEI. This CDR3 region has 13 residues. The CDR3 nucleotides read TGTGCCAGCAGCGACGACACAAACAATGAGCAGTTCTTC. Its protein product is CASSDDTNNEQFF.

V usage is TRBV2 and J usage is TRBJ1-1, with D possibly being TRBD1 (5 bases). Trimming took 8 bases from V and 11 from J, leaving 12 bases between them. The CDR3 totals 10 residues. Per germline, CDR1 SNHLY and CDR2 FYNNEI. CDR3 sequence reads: CASSRGFAFF. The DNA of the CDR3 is TGTGCCAGCTCGAGGGGATTTGCTTTCTTT.

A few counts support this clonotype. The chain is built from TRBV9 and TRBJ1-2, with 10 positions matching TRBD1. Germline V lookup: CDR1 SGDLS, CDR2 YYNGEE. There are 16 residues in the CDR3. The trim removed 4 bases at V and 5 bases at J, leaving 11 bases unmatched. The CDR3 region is CASSRAPGQGSYGYTF. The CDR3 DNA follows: TGTGCCAGCAGCCGAGCCCCGGGACAGGGGTCTTATGGCTACACCTTC.

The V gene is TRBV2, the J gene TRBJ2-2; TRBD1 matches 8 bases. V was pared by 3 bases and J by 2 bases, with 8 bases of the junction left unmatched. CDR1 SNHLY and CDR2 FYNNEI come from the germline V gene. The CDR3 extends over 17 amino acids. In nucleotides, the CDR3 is TGTGCCAGCAGTGACCAGGGGGCAGATTACAACACCGGGGAGCTGTTTTTT. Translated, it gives CASSDQGADYNTGELFF.

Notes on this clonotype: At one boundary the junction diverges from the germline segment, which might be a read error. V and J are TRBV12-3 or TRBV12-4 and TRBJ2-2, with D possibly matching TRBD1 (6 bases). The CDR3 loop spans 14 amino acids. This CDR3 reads CAISESWGLRELFF. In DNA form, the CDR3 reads TGTGCCATCAGTGAGTCGTGGGGGCTGAGGGAGCTGTTTTTT.

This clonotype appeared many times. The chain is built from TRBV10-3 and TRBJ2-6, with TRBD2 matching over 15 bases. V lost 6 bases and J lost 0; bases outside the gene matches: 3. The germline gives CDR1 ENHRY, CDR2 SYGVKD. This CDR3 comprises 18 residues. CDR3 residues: CAIRGLAGGPSGANVLTF. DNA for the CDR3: TGTGCCATCAGGGGACTAGCGGGGGGCCCCTCTGGGGCCAACGTCCTGACTTTC.

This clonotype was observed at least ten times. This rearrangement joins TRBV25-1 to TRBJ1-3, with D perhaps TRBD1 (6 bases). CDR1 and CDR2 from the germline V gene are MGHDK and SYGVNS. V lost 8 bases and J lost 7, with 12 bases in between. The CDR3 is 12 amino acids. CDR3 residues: CASGGARNTIYF. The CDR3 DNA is TGTGCCAGCGGGGGGGCGAGGAACACCATATATTTT.

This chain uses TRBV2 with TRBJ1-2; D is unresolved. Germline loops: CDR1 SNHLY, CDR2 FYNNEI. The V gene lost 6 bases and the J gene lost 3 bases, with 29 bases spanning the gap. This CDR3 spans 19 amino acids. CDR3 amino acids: CASRDGLPEANEAYYGYTF. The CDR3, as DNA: TGTGCCAGCAGGGACGGCCTGCCGGAGGCGAACGAGGCGTACTATGGCTACACCTTC.

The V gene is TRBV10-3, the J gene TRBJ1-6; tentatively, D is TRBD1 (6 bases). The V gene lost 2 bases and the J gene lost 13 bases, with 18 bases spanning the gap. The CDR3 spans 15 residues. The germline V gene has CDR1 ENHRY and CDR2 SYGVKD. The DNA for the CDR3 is TGTGCCATCAGTGAGCCAGGGGCGACTGATCAGCCCCTCCACTTT. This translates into CAISEPGATDQPLHF.

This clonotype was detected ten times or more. CDR3 residues: CASSQDSWYEQYF. The CDR3, as DNA: TGCGCCAGCAGCCAGGACAGTTGGTACGAGCAGTACTTC. The rearrangement links TRBV4-1 to TRBJ2-7; maybe TRBD1 (6 bases). Trimming stripped 3 bases from V and 4 bases from J, with 10 bases between. The CDR3 length is 13 residues. In germline, CDR1 is MGHRA, CDR2 YSYEKL.

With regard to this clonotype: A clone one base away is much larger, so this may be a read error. CDR3 in amino acids: CASSGGTENSPLDF. CDR3 coding DNA: TGTGCCAGCAGTGGGGGGACAGAGAATTCACCCCTCGACTTT. The chain employs TRBV6-5 and TRBJ1-6; 7 positions agree with TRBD1. Germline CDR1 reads MNHEY; CDR2 reads SVGAGI. The CDR3 runs to 14 residues.

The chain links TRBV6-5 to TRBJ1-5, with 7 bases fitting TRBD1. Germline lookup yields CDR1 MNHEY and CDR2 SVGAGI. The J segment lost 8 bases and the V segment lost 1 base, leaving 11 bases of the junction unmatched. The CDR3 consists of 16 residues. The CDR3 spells CASSYLQGTRGEPQHF. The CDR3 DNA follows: TGTGCCAGCAGTTACTTACAGGGGACCCGGGGGGAGCCCCAGCATTTT.

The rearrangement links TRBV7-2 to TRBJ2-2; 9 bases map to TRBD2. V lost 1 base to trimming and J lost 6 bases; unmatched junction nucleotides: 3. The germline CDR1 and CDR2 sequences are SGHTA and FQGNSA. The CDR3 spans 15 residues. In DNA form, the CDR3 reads TGTGCCAGCAGCTTAGTATTAGCGGGAGCCGGGGAGCTGTTTTTT. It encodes CASSLVLAGAGELFF.

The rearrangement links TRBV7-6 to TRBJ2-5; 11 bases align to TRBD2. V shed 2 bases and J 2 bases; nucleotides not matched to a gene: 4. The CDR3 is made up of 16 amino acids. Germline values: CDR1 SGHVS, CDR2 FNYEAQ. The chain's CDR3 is CASSLLAGGRQETQYF. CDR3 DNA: TGTGCCAGCAGCTTACTAGCGGGGGGACGACAAGAGACCCAGTACTTC.

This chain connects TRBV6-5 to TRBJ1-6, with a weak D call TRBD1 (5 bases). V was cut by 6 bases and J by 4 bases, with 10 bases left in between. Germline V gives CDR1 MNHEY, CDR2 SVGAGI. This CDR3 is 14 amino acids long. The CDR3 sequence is CASRPTEYNSPLHF. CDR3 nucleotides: TGTGCCAGCAGGCCGACAGAATATAATTCACCCCTCCACTTT.

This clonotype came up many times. CDR3 protein: CATSDRTVVPLHF. The CDR3 DNA reads TGTGCCACCAGTGATCGAACAGTAGTTCCCCTCCACTTT. The V call is TRBV24-1, the J call TRBJ1-6, with unresolved D. The CDR3 has 13 residues. CDR1 KGHDR and CDR2 SFDVKD come from the germline V gene. With 3 bases removed from V and 13 bases from J, the gap between germline ends came to 12 bases.

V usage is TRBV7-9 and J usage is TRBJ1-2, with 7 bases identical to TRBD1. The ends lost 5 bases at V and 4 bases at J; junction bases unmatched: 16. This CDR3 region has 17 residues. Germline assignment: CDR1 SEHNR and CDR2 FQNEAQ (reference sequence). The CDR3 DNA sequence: TGTGCCAGCAGCCAAGAAGCAGGGGACAGTGTCTTCTATGGCTACACCTTC. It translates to CASSQEAGDSVFYGYTF.

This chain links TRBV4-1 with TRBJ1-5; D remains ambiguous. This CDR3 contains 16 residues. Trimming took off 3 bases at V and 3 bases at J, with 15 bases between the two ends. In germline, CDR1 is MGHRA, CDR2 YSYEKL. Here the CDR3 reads CASSHRQNGLNQPQHF. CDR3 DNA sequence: TGCGCCAGCAGCCATCGGCAAAATGGACTCAATCAGCCCCAGCATTTT.

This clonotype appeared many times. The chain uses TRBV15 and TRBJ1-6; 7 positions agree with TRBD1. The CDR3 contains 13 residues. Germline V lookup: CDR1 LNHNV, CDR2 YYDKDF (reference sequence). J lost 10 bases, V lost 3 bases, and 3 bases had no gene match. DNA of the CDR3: TGTGCCACCAGCAGGGAGACAGGGTCACCCCTCCACTTT. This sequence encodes CATSRETGSPLHF.